This T cell receptor (beta chain) was observed in a study of T cell responses to AZD1222 COVID-19 vaccine. The protocol was immunoSEQ multiplex PCR, while the TCRdb copy is restricted to in-frame clones and leaves out a portion. The profile shows 91,000 or so clones, about 94% of them singletons. Germline V gene lookup returns CDR1 LNHDA and CDR2 SQIVND (reference sequence). This CDR3 is built from 13 residues. V was cut by 11 bases and J by 2 bases, with 14 bases left in between. Study findings and constraints: AZD1222 recipients seropositive at baseline numbered only five or six. Donors, mostly white British, included more females; clonal diversity was possibly underestimated. In the spike-specific TCR repertoire, nearly half reportedly target unmutated variant regions.

This clone was recorded a few times. What it recognizes is unknown. This chain joins TRBV19 and TRBJ2-3, with D possibly matching TRBD1 (5 bases). This receptor was identified in an adult who received the AZD1222 COVID-19 vaccine. The sequences come from peripheral blood, collected 28 days after the second AZD1222 dose. The CDR3 loop is CAAKGQLTDTQYF. The CDR3 nucleotides read TGTGCCGCTAAGGGGCAGCTCACAGATACGCAGTATTTT.